This T cell receptor (beta chain) was obtained from a study of blood T cell repertoires in COVID-19 (dated by TCRdb to about 2020). General notes on the study: The collaborator samples originated in the United States, Italy and Spain and spanned the acute and convalescent phases of COVID-19. Nearly every sample came with metadata listing a de-identified subject ID, COVID-19 status, age in years and sex. Samples came from the ongoing ImmuneRACE study (first 160 participants) plus 1,254 subjects from 6 global collaborators. The prospective study material was composed of cDNA or gDNA derived from T cells, B-cell-depleted T cells, or PBMCs. HLA class I and class II types, where available, came from metadata supplied by the sample provider rather than from assay-based typing. Subjects who had been exposed to COVID-19, were actively infected with it, or had recovered from it provided the deeply sampled blood TCRbeta repertoires that made up the dataset. The repertoires were released in a freely available public database intended as a resource for research on the immune response to SARS-CoV-2. What the authors observed across the whole study: Clinical and demographic metadata were provided uncurated, with the amount varying by source and participant.

The germline V and J ends show losses of 3 bases and 5 bases respectively, and no gene match explains 10 bases of the junction. Its CDR3 holds 16 amino acids, cysteine through phenylalanine. The kept DNA is CDR3 alone, 48 bases in frame from the first base. According to the germline V gene (reference sequence), CDR1 reads SGHKS and CDR2 reads YYEKEE. Whole blood was collected in K2EDTA tubes by collaborating institutions according to the institutions' own protocols. For TCRbeta analysis, collaborators shipped samples in one of three forms: frozen whole blood, isolated PBMCs, or DNA extracted from either of those sample types. About this clone itself: Its antigen remains unidentified. Qualities for individual bases were not recorded, and no much larger clone is one base off.

The immunoSEQ Assay, a bias-controlled multiplex PCR, was used to amplify TCRbeta CDR3 regions from genomic DNA. Processing in the source paper ran as follows. The number of nucleated cells in each sample was estimated from the amplification of reference gene primers within the assay. To quantify the absolute abundance of each unique TCRbeta CDR3 rearrangement, sequence reads were collapsed and filtered. For each sample, productive Simpson clonality was calculated as the square root of Simpson's diversity index over productive rearrangements. As stored in TCRdb, this immuneACCESS dataset retains in-frame rearrangements with V and J assigned. A fraction of the clones does not appear; measured against another copy, unresolved V genes explain less than half of the discrepancy, and the remainder lacks a known reason. V and J calls and clone size follow that table, whereas D and trimming were derived from the DNA. The sample table holds about 120,000 clones, of which about 82% were seen once. 16% of the sample is taken by the ten largest.

The chain is assembled from TRBV5-5 and TRBJ2-3; the central 9 bases match TRBD1. This receptor was obtained from a man aged 55 to 70 with active or convalescent COVID-19. The sequenced material came from peripheral blood. CDR3 loop: CASSWGGQGGGDTQYF. DNA sequence: TGTGCCAGCAGCTGGGGGGGACAGGGAGGTGGAGATACGCAGTATTTT.